This is a list of T cell receptor beta chains from one sample in a study of esophageal squamous cell carcinoma under preoperative chemotherapy. TCRdb reprocessed the PCR reads via MiXCR and lists one record per CDR3 protein. The sample includes about 16,000 distinct CDR3 sequences, just under 50% of them seen just once. Sampling was conducted from a patient given preoperative chemotherapy. The source is a human donor with esophageal squamous cell carcinoma. The donor label of this sample is uncertain. CDR3s include the opening cysteine and the closing phenylalanine or tryptophan. A D gene is named only where the DNA matches it firmly. Rows may omit the clone size; those that give it use once, few, many or a size class.

d_gene,abundance,j_gene,v_gene,CDR3aa,CDR3nt
-,-,TRBJ2-3,TRBV7-2,CASRSPNGQNTQYF,TGTGCCAGCAGATCACCAAACGGACAAAACACTCAGTATTTT
TRBD2,few,TRBJ2-5,TRBV6-1,CASSQGLAGEETQYF,TGTGCCAGCAGCCAGGGACTAGCTGGGGAAGAGACCCAGTACTTC
-,many,TRBJ1-1,TRBV6-1,CASNRVAEAFF,TGTGCCAGCAACAGGGTCGCTGAAGCTTTCTTT
-,-,TRBJ2-3,TRBV28,CASSFAARRTDTQYF,TGTGCCAGCAGTTTTGCGGCGCGTAGAACAGATACGCAGTATTTT
-,-,TRBJ2-3,TRBV7-2,CASSPRDAGIGDTQYF,TGTGCCAGCAGCCCTCGAGATGCAGGCATCGGGGATACGCAGTATTTT
TRBD1,many,TRBJ2-7,TRBV7-2,CASSLGDRAEQYF,TGTGCCAGCAGCTTAGGGGACAGGGCCGAGCAGTACTTC
-,-,TRBJ2-4,TRBV6-4,CPSSDSGLGAKNTQYF,TGTCCCAGCAGTGACTCTGGGCTGGGAGCCAAAAATACGCAGTACTTC
-,many,TRBJ1-1,TRBV7-6,CASSPRVNTEAFF,TGTGCCAGCAGCCCCAGGGTTAACACTGAAGCTTTCTTT
TRBD2,once,TRBJ2-3,TRBV7-2,CASGGRGGRGPETQYF,TGTGCCAGCGGGGGGCGCGGGGGGCGGGGCCCAGAGACCCAGTACTTT
-,-,TRBJ2-4,TRBV10-2,CASMGGKNTNTQYF,TGCGCCAGCATGGGGGGAAAAAACACAAATACTCAGTACTTC
TRBD1,-,TRBJ1-1,TRBV25-1,CASSRTGFWTEAFF,TGTGCCAGCAGTCGGACAGGTTTTTGGACTGAAGCTTTCTTT
TRBD2,-,TRBJ2-1,TRBV7-8,CASSSDLPPTSGISYNEQFF,TGTGCCAGCAGCTCCGACCTCCCCCCGACTAGCGGGATATCCTACAATGAGCAGTTCTTC
TRBD2,few,TRBJ2-3,TRBV6-4,CASSDSAGETDTQYF,TGTGCCAGCAGTGACTCGGCGGGAGAAACAGATACGCAGTATTTT
-,-,TRBJ2-3,TRBV7-2,CASSLTRSTDTQYF,TGTGCCAGCAGCCTGACTAGGAGCACAGATACGCAGTATTTT
-,many,TRBJ2-3,TRBV7-2,CASRTGGSTDTQYF,TGTGCCAGCAGAACAGGCGGGAGCACAGATACGCAGTATTTT
TRBD2,once,TRBJ2-1,TRBV6-1,CASRISGSTYNEQFF,TGTGCCAGCAGGATTAGCGGGAGCACCTACAATGAGCAGTTCTTC
-,-,TRBJ2-2,TRBV7-2,CASSLEELPSERLSTGEQFF,TGTGCCAGCAGCTTAGAGGAGCTGCCTAGCGAGAGGCTGAGCACCGGGGAGCAGTTTTTT
-,-,TRBJ2-1,TRBV6-1,CASSGTQNEQFF,TGTGCCAGCAGTGGGACGCAGAATGAGCAGTTCTTC
TRBD2,few,TRBJ2-3,TRBV6-1,CASRFAGADTQYF,TGTGCCAGCAGGTTCGCGGGAGCAGATACGCAGTATTTT
TRBD2,many,TRBJ2-1,TRBV6-2/TRBV6-3,CASRKALAGGVRANEQFF,TGTGCCAGCAGAAAGGCTCTAGCGGGAGGGGTTAGGGCAAATGAGCAGTTCTTC
-,few,TRBJ2-1,TRBV10-3,CAISESVAQDEQFF,TGTGCCATCAGTGAGTCTGTAGCGCAAGATGAGCAGTTCTTC
TRBD1,few,TRBJ2-5,TRBV9,CASSVSQTGRQETQYF,TGTGCCAGCAGCGTCAGCCAGACAGGGCGTCAAGAGACCCAGTACTTC
TRBD1,few,TRBJ2-1,TRBV6-1,CASAVRDSSYNEQFF,TGTGCCAGCGCAGTCCGGGACAGCTCCTACAATGAGCAGTTCTTC
TRBD2,few,TRBJ2-5,TRBV7-8,CASSLSLGLVEETQYF,TGTGCCAGCAGCTTAAGCCTGGGACTAGTTGAGGAGACCCAGTACTTC
TRBD1,-,TRBJ2-7,TRBV6-1,CASRQTGGQPYEQYF,TGTGCCAGCAGACAGACAGGGGGGCAGCCCTACGAGCAGTACTTC
-,few,TRBJ2-3,TRBV7-3,CASSLTSADTQYF,TGTGCCAGCAGCTTAACGTCGGCTGATACGCAGTATTTT
-,few,TRBJ2-7,TRBV7-8,CASSLGLRGRTYEQYF,TGTGCCAGCAGCCTCGGGTTGAGAGGACGGACGTACGAGCAGTACTTC
-,-,TRBJ2-5,TRBV7-2,CASSLVGETQYF,TGTGCCAGCAGCTTGGTTGGTGAGACCCAGTACTTC
TRBD2,-,TRBJ2-2,TRBV19,CASSILQRGANTGELFF,TGTGCCAGTAGTATATTACAGCGGGGCGCGAACACCGGGGAGCTGTTTTTT
TRBD1,few,TRBJ2-3,TRBV23-1,CASSQTRQGGQGTDTQYF,TGCGCCAGCAGTCAAACGAGACAGGGCGGACAGGGGACAGATACGCAGTATTTT
-,once,TRBJ1-5,TRBV10-1,CASSESSGQRDQPQHF,TGCGCCAGCAGTGAGTCGTCAGGGCAGAGAGATCAGCCCCAGCATTTT
-,few,TRBJ2-1,TRBV7-2,CASSPGVGQFF,TGTGCCAGCAGCCCGGGGGTGGGGCAGTTCTTC
-,many,TRBJ2-7,TRBV7-8,CASSQRQISYEQYF,TGTGCCAGCAGCCAACGACAGATTTCCTACGAGCAGTACTTC
-,-,TRBJ2-1,TRBV30,CAWSVPGYFNEQFF,TGTGCCTGGAGTGTCCCGGGGTATTTCAATGAGCAGTTCTTC
-,-,TRBJ2-5,TRBV12-3/TRBV12-4,CASSLAPDGGRDQKTQYF,TGTGCCAGCAGTTTGGCGCCCGACGGGGGCCGTGACCAAAAGACCCAGTACTTC
TRBD2,many,TRBJ2-2,TRBV6-1,CASLTSANTGELFF,TGTGCCAGCCTGACTAGCGCGAACACCGGGGAGCTGTTTTTT
TRBD1,-,TRBJ1-2,TRBV7-8,CASSLGTGAANYGYTF,TGTGCCAGCAGCTTAGGGACAGGCGCAGCTAACTATGGCTACACCTTC
-,-,TRBJ2-2,TRBV24-1,CATSDRVQRTGELFF,TGTGCCACCAGTGATCGGGTCCAGAGGACCGGGGAGCTGTTTTTT
TRBD1,medium-sized,TRBJ2-7,TRBV11-3,CASSLPIQDRATISYEQYF,TGTGCCAGCAGCTTACCAATCCAGGACAGGGCAACCATCTCCTACGAGCAGTACTTC
TRBD2,few,TRBJ2-1,TRBV12-3/TRBV12-4,CASSPMTSGRGNEQFF,TGTGCCAGCAGTCCAATGACTAGCGGGAGGGGGAATGAGCAGTTCTTC
-,-,TRBJ2-3,TRBV7-2,CASSRLSGTDTQYF,TGTGCCAGCAGCCGCCTTAGCGGCACAGATACGCAGTATTTT
-,-,TRBJ2-3,TRBV7-8,CASSLVSGTAGDTQYF,TGTGCCAGCAGCTTAGTTTCTGGGACGGCGGGAGATACGCAGTATTTT